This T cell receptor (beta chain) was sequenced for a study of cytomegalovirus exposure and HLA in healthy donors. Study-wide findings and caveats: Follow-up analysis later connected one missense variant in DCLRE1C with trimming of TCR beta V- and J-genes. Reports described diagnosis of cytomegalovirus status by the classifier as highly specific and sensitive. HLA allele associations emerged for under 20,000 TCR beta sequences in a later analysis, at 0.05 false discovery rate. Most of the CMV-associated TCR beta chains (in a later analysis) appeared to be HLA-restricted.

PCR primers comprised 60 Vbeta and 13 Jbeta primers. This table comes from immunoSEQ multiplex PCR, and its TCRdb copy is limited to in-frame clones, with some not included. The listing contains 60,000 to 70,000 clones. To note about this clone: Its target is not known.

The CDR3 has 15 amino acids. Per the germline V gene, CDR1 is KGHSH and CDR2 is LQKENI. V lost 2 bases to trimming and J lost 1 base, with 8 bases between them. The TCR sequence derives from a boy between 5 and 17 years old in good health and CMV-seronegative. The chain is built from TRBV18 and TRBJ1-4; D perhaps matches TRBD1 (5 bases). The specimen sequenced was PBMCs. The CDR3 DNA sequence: TGTGCCAGCTCACCAAGCACAGGAACTAATGAAAAACTGTTTTTT. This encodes CASSPSTGTNEKLFF.